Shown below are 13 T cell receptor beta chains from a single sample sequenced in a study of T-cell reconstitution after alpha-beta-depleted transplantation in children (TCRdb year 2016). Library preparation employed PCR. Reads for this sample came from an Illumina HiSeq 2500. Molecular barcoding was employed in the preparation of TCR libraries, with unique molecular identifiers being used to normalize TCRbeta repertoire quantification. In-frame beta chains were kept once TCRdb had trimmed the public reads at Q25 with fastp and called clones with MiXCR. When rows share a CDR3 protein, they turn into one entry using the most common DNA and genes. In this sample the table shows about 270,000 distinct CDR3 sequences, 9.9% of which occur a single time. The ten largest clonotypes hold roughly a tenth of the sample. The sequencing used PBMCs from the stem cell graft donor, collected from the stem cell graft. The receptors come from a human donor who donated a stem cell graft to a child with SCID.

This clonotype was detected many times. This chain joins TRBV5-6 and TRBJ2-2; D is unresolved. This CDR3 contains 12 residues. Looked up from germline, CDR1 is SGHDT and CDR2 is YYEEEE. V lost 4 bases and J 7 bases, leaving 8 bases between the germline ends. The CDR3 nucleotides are TGTGCCAGCAGCCTGGGCATCGGGGAGCTGTTTTTT. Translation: CASSLGIGELFF.

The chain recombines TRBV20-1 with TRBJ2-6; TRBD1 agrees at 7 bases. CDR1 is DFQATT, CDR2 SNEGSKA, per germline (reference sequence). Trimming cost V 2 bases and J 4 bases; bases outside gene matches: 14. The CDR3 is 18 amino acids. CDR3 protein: CSARSLETGFSGANVLTF. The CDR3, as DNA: TGCAGTGCTAGAAGTTTGGAGACAGGGTTCTCCGGGGCCAACGTCCTGACTTTC.

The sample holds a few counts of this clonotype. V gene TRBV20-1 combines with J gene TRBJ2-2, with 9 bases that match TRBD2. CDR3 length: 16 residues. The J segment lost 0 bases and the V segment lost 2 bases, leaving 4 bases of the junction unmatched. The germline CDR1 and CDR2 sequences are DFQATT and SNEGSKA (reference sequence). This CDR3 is CSARPSSGTNTGELFF. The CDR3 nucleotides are TGCAGTGCTAGACCCTCTAGCGGGACGAACACCGGGGAGCTGTTTTTT.

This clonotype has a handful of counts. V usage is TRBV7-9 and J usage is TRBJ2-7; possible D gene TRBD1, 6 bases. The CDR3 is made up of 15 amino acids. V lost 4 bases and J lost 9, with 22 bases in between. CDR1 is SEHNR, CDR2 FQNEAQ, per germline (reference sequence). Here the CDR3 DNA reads TGTGCCAGCAGCTCCTCCGGGACACAAGCTACGAGGCAGTACTTC. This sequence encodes CASSSSGTQATRQYF. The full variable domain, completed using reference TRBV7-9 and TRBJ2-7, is DTGVSQNPRHKITKRGQNVTFRCDPISEHNRLYWYRQTLGQGPEFLTYFQNEAQLEKSRLLSDRFSAERPKGSFSTLEIQRTEQGDSAMYLCASSSSGTQATRQYFGPGTRLTVT.

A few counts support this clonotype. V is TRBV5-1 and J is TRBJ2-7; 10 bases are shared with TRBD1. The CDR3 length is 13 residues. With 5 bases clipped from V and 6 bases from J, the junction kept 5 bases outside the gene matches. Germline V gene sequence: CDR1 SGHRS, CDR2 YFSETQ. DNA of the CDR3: TGCGCCAGCAGGGTAGACAGGGGGCTCGAGCAGTACTTC. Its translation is CASRVDRGLEQYF.

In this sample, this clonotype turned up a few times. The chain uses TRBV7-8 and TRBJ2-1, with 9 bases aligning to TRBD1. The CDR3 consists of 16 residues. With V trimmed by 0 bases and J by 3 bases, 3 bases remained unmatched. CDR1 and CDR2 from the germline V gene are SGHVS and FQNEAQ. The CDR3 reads CASSLAGTGIYNEQFF. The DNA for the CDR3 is TGTGCCAGCAGCTTAGCCGGGACAGGGATCTACAATGAGCAGTTCTTC.

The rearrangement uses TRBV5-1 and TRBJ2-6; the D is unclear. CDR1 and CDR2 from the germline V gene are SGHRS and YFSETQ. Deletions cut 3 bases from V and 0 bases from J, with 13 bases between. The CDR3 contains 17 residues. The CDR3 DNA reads TGCGCCAGCAGCTACAAACCGACGGACTCTGGGGCCAACGTCCTGACTTTC. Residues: CASSYKPTDSGANVLTF.

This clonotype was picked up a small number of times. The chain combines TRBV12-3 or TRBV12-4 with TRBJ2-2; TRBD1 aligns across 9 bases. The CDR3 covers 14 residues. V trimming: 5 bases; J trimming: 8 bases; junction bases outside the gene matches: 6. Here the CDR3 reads CASSTGQGKGELFF. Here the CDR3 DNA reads TGTGCCAGCAGTACGGGACAGGGAAAAGGGGAGCTGTTTTTT.

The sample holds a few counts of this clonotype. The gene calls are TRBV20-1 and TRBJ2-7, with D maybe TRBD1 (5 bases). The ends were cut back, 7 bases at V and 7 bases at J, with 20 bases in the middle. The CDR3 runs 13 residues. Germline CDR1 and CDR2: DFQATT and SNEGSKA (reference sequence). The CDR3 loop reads CSVPAGPLAEQYF. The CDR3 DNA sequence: TGCAGTGTCCCGGCAGGGCCCCTGGCGGAGCAGTACTTC.

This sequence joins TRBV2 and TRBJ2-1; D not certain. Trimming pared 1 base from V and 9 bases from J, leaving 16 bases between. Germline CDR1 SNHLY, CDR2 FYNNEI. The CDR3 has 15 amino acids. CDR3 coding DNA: TGTGCCAGCAGTGAAGGGACCGCCTTTGGTAGTGAGCAGTTCTTC. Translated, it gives CASSEGTAFGSEQFF. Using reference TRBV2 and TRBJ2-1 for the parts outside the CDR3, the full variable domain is EPEVTQTPSHQVTQMGQEVILRCVPISNHLYFYWYRQILGQKVEFLVSFYNNEISEKSEIFDDQFSVERPDGSNFTLKIRSTKLEDSAMYFCASSEGTAFGSEQFFGPGTRLTVL.

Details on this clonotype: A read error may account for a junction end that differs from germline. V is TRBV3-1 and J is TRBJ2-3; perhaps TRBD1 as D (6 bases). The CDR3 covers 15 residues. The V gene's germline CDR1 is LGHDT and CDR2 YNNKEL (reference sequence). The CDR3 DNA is TGTGCCAGCTGCCAAGTGGTCCCTGGGACACATACGCAGTATTTT. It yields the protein CASCQVVPGTHTQYF.

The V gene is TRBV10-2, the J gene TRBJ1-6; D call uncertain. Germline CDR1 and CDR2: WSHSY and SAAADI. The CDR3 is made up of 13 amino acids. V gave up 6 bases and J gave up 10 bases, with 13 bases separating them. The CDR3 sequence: CASRATMGSPLHF. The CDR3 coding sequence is TGCGCCAGCAGGGCCACGATGGGATCACCCCTCCACTTT.

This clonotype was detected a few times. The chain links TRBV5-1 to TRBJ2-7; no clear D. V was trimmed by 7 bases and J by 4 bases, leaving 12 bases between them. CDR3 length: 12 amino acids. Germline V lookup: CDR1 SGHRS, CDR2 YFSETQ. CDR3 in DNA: TGCGCCAGCTCCTGGAAGGGTTACGAGCAGTACTTC. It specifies CASSWKGYEQYF.